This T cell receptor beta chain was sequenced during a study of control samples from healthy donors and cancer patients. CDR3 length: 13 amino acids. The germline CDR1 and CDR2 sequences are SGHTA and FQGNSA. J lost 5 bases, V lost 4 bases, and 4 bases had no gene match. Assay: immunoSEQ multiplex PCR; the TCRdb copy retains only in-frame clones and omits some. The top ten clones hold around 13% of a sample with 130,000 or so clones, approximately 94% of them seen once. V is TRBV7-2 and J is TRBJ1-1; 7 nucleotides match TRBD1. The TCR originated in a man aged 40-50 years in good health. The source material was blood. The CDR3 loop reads CASSSQQGTEAFF. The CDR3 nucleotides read TGTGCCAGCAGCTCTCAACAGGGGACTGAAGCTTTCTTT.